The 15 T cell receptor beta chains below come from one sample, sequenced in a study of blood T cell repertoires in COVID-19. Some clones are missing from TCRdb's copy, which holds only in-frame ones; the method was immunoSEQ multiplex PCR. The data hold about 440,000 clones, with 90% observed a single time. Sequencing input: PBMCs or T cells enriched from blood (not recorded which). All receptors come from a man aged 18 to 29 who had recovered from COVID-19.

The CDR3, as DNA: TGTGCCAGTAGTTCCAACGCGGGAAACACCATATATTTT. This translates into CASSSNAGNTIYF. J is TRBJ1-3 and V is TRBV19; D is uncertain. V was cut by 5 bases and J by 4 bases, with 9 bases left in between. The germline CDR1 and CDR2 sequences are LNHDA and SQIVND (reference sequence). This CDR3 has 13 amino acids.

The chain uses TRBV20-1 and TRBJ1-2; D unresolved. V was trimmed by 3 bases and J by 0 bases, leaving 14 bases between them. CDR1 is DFQATT, CDR2 SNEGSKA, per germline (reference sequence). There are 15 residues in the CDR3. CDR3 nucleotides: TGCAGTGCTAGTTCATCGAGAGAGCCTAACTATGGCTACACCTTC. It encodes CSASSSREPNYGYTF.

The V gene is TRBV7-9, the J gene TRBJ2-1, with 7 bases that match TRBD2. There are 15 residues in the CDR3. V dropped 5 bases and J dropped 2; count of bases not matched to a gene: 6. Germline CDR1 SEHNR, CDR2 FQNEAQ (reference sequence). DNA of the CDR3: TGTGCCAGCAGCCCTCCCGCGGGGGCCTACAATGAGCAGTTCTTC. Amino acid sequence: CASSPPAGAYNEQFF.

The V and J genes are TRBV6-5 and TRBJ1-2; weak D call: TRBD1 (6 bases). CDR1 is MNHEY, CDR2 SVGAGI, per germline. Trimming left V 6 bases short and J 3 bases short, with 14 bases between. The CDR3 contains 14 residues. The CDR3 DNA follows: TGTGCCAGCAGGGGGAGGGGGTCTCACTATGGCTACACCTTC. This gives the protein CASRGRGSHYGYTF.

In nucleotides, the CDR3 is TGTGCCAGCAGCGTAGAGGCCTTAGGGGACACTGAAGCTTTCTTT. This encodes CASSVEALGDTEAFF. The chain joins TRBV9 to TRBJ1-1; D perhaps matches TRBD1 (5 bases). The CDR3 has 15 residues. Germline-derived CDR1 and CDR2 are SGDLS and YYNGEE. Trimming cost V 0 bases and J 3 bases, with 12 bases left between them.

This clone was detected only once. The chain is built from TRBV19 and TRBJ2-1; 8 bases fit TRBD2. The CDR3 length is 16 residues. Trimming cost V 3 bases and J 8 bases; bases outside gene matches: 12. In germline, CDR1 is LNHDA, CDR2 SQIVND (reference sequence). CDR3 in DNA: TGTGCCAGTAGTATCCCCACGGGACTAGTAATCGATGAGCAGTTCTTC. This translates into CASSIPTGLVIDEQFF.

The rearrangement links TRBV14 to TRBJ2-4; 9 positions match TRBD2. Germline V gene lookup returns CDR1 SGHDN and CDR2 FVKESK. This CDR3 comprises 15 residues. V was clipped by 0 bases and J by 8 bases; unmatched bases: 5. CDR3 residues: CASSQDVAGADIQYF. In DNA, the CDR3 is TGTGCCAGCAGCCAAGATGTAGCGGGAGCAGACATTCAGTACTTC.

The rearrangement links TRBV24-1 to TRBJ2-1; TRBD1 matches 7 bases. From germline, CDR1 is KGHDR and CDR2 SFDVKD. This CDR3 is built from 14 residues. The V and J ends lost 9 bases and 7 bases, in that order; junction bases with no gene match: 11. CDR3 DNA: TGTGCCACCGCCACGACAGGGACCATGAATGAGCAGTTCTTC. Protein product: CATATTGTMNEQFF.

The chain uses TRBV2 and TRBJ1-3; 7 nucleotides align to TRBD1. V lost 6 bases to trimming and J lost 4 bases; unmatched junction nucleotides: 9. CDR1 SNHLY and CDR2 FYNNEI come from the germline V gene. The CDR3 loop spans 15 amino acids. The CDR3 loop is CASRADRVGGNTIYF. CDR3 DNA sequence: TGTGCCAGCAGAGCAGACAGGGTCGGGGGAAACACCATATATTTT.

This chain connects TRBV6-5 to TRBJ2-5; 8 bases agree with TRBD1. CDR1 MNHEY and CDR2 SVGAGI come from the germline V gene. The CDR3 loop spans 13 amino acids. V gave up 9 bases and J gave up 6 bases; unmatched junction bases: 9. The CDR3 nucleotides read TGTGCCAGTAAAACAGGGGGAACAAAGACCCAGTACTTC. It specifies CASKTGGTKTQYF.

The V gene is TRBV18, the J gene TRBJ1-3; TRBD1 agrees at 7 bases. Trimming took 2 bases from V and 0 from J; bases not matched to a gene: 4. The CDR3 has 16 residues. Germline V CDR1 and CDR2: KGHSH, LQKENI. CDR3 sequence: CASSPTGQPSGNTIYF. The CDR3 DNA reads TGTGCCAGCTCACCAACGGGACAGCCCTCTGGAAACACCATATATTTT.

This chain uses TRBV5-4 with TRBJ1-1; 10 bases are a match to TRBD1. Germline V CDR1 and CDR2: SGHNT, YYREEE (reference sequence). This CDR3 comprises 19 residues. With 1 base clipped from V and 2 bases from J, the junction kept 14 bases outside the gene matches. CDR3 sequence (DNA): TGTGCCAGCAGCTTGTGGCGGGGACAGGGGAAGATTTCTAACACTGAAGCTTTCTTT. Its translation: CASSLWRGQGKISNTEAFF.

The genes are TRBV18 and TRBJ2-3, with D possibly being TRBD1 (6 bases). Looked up from germline, CDR1 is KGHSH and CDR2 is LQKENI. This CDR3 contains 14 residues. The germline V and J ends were trimmed by 6 bases and 6 bases, with 16 bases remaining between them. The DNA of the CDR3 is TGTGCCAGCTCGGACAGTGAGGTGACGGATACGCAGTATTTT. Translating it yields CASSDSEVTDTQYF. Based on the CDR3 plus reference TRBV18 and TRBJ2-3, the full variable domain is NAGVMQNPRHLVRRRGQEARLRCSPMKGHSHVYWYRQLPEEGLKFMVYLQKENIIDESGMPKERFSAEFPKEGPSILRIQQVVRGDSAAYFCASSDSEVTDTQYFGPGTRLTVL.

The J gene is TRBJ2-2, the V gene TRBV9; maybe TRBD2 (6 bases). CDR1 and CDR2 (germline): SGDLS, YYNGEE. V lost 0 bases, J lost 1 base, and 7 bases lay in between. CDR3 length: 15 residues. DNA of the CDR3: TGTGCCAGCAGCGTAGGTAGCGGGAACACCGGGGAGCTGTTTTTT. Protein product: CASSVGSGNTGELFF.

The V gene is TRBV2, the J gene TRBJ2-1; 7 positions match TRBD2. Germline V gene sequence: CDR1 SNHLY, CDR2 FYNNEI. The CDR3 has 15 amino acids. Unmatched junction bases numbered 6, after V lost 7 bases and J lost 0 bases. As DNA, the CDR3 is TGTGCCAGCAACTCCGGGACTAACTCCTACAATGAGCAGTTCTTC. Amino acids: CASNSGTNSYNEQFF.